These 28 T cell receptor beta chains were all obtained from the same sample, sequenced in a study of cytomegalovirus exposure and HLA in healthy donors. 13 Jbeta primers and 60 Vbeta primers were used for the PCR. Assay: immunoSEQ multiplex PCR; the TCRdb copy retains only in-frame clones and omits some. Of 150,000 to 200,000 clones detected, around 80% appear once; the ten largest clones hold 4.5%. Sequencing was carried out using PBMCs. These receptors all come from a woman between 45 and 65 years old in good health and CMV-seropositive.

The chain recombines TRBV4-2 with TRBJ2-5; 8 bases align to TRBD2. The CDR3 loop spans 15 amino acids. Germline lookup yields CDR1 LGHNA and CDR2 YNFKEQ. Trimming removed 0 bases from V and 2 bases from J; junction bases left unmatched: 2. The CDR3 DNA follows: TGTGCCAGCAGCCAAGACGGGACTAGGCAAGAGACCCAGTACTTC. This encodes CASSQDGTRQETQYF.

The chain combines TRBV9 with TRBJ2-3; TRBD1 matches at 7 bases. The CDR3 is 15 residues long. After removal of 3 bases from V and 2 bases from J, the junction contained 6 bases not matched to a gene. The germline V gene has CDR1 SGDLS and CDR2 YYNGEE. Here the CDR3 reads CASSAAGTDTDTQYF. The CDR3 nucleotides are TGTGCCAGCAGCGCCGCAGGGACAGACACAGATACGCAGTATTTT.

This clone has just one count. The chain's CDR3 is CASSQSASGIETQYF. In DNA form, the CDR3 reads TGCGCCAGCAGCCAATCGGCTAGCGGGATAGAGACCCAGTACTTC. The rearrangement joins TRBV4-3 to TRBJ2-5, with 9 bases that match TRBD2. The trim removed 2 bases at V and 4 bases at J, leaving 5 bases unmatched. Germline V gene lookup returns CDR1 LGHNA and CDR2 YSLEER. This CDR3 comprises 15 residues.

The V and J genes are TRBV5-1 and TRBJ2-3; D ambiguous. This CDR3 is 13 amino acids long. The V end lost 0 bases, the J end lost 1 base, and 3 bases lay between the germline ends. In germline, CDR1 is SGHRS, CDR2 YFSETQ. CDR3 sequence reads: CASSLVGTDTQYF. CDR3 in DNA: TGCGCCAGCAGCTTGGTCGGCACAGATACGCAGTATTTT.

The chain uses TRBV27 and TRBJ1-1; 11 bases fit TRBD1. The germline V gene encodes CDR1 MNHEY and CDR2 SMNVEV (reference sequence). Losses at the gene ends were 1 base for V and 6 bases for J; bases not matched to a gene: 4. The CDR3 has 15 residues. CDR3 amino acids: CASSLFPGQGAEAFF. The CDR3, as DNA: TGTGCCAGCAGTTTATTCCCGGGACAGGGGGCTGAAGCTTTCTTT.

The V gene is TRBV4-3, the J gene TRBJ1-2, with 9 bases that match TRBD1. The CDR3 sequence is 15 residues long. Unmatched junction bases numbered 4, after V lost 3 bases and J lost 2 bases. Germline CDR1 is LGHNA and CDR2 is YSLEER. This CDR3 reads CASSQSGTGNYGYTF. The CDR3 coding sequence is TGCGCCAGCAGCCAGTCCGGGACAGGGAACTATGGCTACACCTTC.

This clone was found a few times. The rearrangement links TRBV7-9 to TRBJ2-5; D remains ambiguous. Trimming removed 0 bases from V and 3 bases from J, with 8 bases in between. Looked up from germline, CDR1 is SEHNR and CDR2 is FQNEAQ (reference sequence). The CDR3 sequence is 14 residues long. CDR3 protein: CASSLANRKETQYF. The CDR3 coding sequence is TGTGCCAGCAGCTTAGCTAACAGAAAAGAGACCCAGTACTTC.

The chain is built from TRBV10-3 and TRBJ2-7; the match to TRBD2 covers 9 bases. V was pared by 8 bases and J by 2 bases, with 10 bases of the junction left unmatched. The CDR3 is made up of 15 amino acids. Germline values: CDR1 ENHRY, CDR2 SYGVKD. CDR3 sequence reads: CAIAGGGTNAYEQYF. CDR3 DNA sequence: TGTGCCATCGCGGGGGGGGGAACAAACGCCTACGAGCAGTACTTC.

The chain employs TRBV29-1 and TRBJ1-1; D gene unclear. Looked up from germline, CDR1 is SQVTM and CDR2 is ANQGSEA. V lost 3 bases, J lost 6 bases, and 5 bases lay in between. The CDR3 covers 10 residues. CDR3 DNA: TGCAGCGTTGAGCGATCTGAAGCTTTCTTT. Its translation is CSVERSEAFF.

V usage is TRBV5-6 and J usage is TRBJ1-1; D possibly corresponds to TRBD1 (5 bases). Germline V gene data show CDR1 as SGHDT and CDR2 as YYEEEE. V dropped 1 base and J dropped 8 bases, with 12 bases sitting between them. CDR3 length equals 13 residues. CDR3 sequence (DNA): TGTGCCAGCAGCTTGCGGGGGTCCGCCGAAGCTTTCTTT. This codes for CASSLRGSAEAFF.

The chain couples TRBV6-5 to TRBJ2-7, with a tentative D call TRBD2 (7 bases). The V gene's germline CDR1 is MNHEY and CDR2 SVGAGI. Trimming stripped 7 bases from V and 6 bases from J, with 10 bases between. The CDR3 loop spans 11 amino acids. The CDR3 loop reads CASNREGEQYF. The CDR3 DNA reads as TGTGCCAGCAACAGGGAGGGCGAGCAGTACTTC.

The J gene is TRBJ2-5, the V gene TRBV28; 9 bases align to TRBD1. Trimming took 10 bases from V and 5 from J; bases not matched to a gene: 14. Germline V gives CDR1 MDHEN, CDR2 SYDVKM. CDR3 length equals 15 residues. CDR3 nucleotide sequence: TGTGCCATGGGTCCCGGACAGGGGCAACAGGAGACCCAGTACTTC. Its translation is CAMGPGQGQQETQYF. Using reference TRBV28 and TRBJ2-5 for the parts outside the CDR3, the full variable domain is DVKVTQSSRYLVKRTGEKVFLECVQDMDHENMFWYRQDPGLGLRLIYFSYDVKMKEKGDIPEGYSVSREKKERFSLILESASTNQTSMYLCAMGPGQGQQETQYFGPGTRLLVL.

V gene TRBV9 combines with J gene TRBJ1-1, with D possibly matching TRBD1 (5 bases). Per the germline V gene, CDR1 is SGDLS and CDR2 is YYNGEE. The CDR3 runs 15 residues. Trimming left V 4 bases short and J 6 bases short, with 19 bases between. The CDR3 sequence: CASSQEGPTASEAFF. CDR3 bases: TGTGCCAGCAGCCAGGAGGGACCGACAGCCTCTGAAGCTTTCTTT.

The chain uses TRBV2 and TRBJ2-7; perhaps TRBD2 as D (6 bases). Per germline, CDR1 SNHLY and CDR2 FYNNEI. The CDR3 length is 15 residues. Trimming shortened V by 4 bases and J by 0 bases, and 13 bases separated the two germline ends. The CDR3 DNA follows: TGTGCCAGCAGTGGGGGGACTGGGAGCTCCTACGAGCAGTACTTC. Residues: CASSGGTGSSYEQYF.

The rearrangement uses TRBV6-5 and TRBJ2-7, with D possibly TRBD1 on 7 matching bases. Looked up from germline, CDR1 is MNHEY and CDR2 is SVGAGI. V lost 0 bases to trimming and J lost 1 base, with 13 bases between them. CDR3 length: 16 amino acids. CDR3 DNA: TGTGCCAGCAGTTACTCGTGGAGGGGGCAGTCCTACGAGCAGTACTTC. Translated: CASSYSWRGQSYEQYF.

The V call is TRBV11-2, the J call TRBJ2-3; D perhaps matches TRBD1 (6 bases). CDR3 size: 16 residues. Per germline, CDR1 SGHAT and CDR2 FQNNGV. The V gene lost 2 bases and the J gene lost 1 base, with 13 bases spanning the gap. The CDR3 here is CASSLQVGARTDTQYF. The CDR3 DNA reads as TGTGCCAGCAGCTTACAAGTGGGGGCCCGCACAGATACGCAGTATTTT.

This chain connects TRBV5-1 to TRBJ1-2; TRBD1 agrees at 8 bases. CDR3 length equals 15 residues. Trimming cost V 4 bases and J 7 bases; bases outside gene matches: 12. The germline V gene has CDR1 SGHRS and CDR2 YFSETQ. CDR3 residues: CASSRETGVGGGYTF. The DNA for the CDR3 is TGCGCCAGCAGCCGTGAGACAGGGGTCGGTGGTGGCTACACCTTC.

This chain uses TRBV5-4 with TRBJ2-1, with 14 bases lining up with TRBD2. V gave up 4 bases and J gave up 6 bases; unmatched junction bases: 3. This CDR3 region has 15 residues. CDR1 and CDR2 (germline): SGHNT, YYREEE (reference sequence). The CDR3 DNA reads TGTGCCAGCAGCCCGGGACTAGCGGGAGCCAATGAGCAGTTCTTC. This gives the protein CASSPGLAGANEQFF.

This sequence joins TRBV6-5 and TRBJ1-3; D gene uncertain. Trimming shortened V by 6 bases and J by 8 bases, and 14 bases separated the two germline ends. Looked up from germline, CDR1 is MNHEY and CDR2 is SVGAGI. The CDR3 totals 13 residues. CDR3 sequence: CASSSRWRDTIYF. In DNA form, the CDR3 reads TGTGCCAGCAGCTCACGCTGGCGGGACACCATATATTTT.

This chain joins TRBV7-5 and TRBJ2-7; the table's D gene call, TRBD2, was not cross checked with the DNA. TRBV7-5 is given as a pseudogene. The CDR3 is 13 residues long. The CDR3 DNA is TGTGTCAGAAGCGGATCGGATAGCGGGGAGCAGTACTTC. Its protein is CVRSGSDSGEQYF.

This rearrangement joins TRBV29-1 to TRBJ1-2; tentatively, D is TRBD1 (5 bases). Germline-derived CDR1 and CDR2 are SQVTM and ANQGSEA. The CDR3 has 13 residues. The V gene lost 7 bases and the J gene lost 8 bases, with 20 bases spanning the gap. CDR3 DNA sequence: TGCAGCGATATGGACGGAGCTAGGGGCGGCTACACCTTC. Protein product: CSDMDGARGGYTF.

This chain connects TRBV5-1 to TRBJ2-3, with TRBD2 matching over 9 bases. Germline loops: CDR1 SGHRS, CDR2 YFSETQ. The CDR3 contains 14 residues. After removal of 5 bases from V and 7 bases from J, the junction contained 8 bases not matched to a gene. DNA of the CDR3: TGCGCCAGCAGTGAAGCGGGGGGCCCGAATACGCAGTATTTT. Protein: CASSEAGGPNTQYF.

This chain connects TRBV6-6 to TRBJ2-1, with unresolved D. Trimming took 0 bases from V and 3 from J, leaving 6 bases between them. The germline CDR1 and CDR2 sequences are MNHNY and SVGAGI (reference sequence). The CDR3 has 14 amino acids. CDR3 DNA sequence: TGTGCCAGCAGTTACTCGGGCGACTACAATGAGCAGTTCTTC. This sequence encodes CASSYSGDYNEQFF.

The CDR3 coding sequence is TGTGCCAGCAGCTTCGGGGGAGAGACCCAGTACTTC. Translation: CASSFGGETQYF. This rearrangement joins TRBV7-6 to TRBJ2-5; TRBD2 might be the D (6 bases). Germline loops: CDR1 SGHVS, CDR2 FNYEAQ. V lost 3 bases, J lost 4 bases, and 6 bases lay in between. CDR3 length: 12 residues.

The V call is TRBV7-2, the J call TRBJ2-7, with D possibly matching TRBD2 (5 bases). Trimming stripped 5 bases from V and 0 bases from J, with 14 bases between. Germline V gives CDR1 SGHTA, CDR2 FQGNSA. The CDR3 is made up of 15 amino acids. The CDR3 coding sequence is TGTGCCAGCAGCCCTTGGACTGCTAGCTCCTACGAGCAGTACTTC. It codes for CASSPWTASSYEQYF. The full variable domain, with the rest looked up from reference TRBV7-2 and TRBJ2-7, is GAGVSQSPSNKVTEKGKDVELRCDPISGHTALYWYRQSLGQGLEFLIYFQGNSAPDKSGLPSDRFSAERTGGSVSTLTIQRTQQEDSAVYLCASSPWTASSYEQYFGPGTRLTVT.

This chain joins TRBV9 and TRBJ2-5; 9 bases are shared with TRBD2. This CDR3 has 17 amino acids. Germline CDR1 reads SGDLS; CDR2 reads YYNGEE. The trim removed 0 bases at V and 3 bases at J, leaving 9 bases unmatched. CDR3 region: CASSVGGGLAGKETQYF. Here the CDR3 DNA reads TGTGCCAGCAGCGTAGGGGGTGGGCTAGCGGGAAAAGAGACCCAGTACTTC. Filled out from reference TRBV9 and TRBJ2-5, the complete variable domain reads DSGVTQTPKHLITATGQRVTLRCSPRSGDLSVYWYQQSLDQGLQFLIQYYNGEERAKGNILERFSAQQFPDLHSELNLSSLELGDSALYFCASSVGGGLAGKETQYFGPGTRLLVL.

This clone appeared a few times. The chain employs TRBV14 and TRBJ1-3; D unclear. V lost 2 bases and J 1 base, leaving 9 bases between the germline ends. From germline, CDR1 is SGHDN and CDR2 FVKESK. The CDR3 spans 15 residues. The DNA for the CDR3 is TGTGCCAGCAGCCAATGGACGGGATCTGGAAACACCATATATTTT. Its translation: CASSQWTGSGNTIYF.

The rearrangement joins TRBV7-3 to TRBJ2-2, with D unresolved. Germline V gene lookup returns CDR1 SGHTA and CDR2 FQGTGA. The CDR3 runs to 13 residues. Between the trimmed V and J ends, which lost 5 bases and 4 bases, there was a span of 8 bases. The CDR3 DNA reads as TGTGCCAGCAGCCAGACACGCACCGGGGAGCTGTTTTTT. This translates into CASSQTRTGELFF.